This T cell receptor beta chain was documented in a study of human T cells and chemical hapten exposure. V lost 5 bases and J 2 bases, leaving 10 bases between the germline ends. This CDR3 spans 14 amino acids. Germline V gene data show CDR1 as MDHEN and CDR2 as SYDVKM. Time point indicated: pre-sensitization, week 0. The sample's treatment: therapeutic diphenylcyclopropenone sensitization with weekly scalp DPC. As originally analysed: TCR counts had a median of about 100,000 per sample and spanned roughly 20,000 to 690,600. TCRdb independently ran MiXCR on the RACE reads; one entry per CDR3 protein. TCRdb assigned the V and J calls; the authors' analysis was not used. The sample comprises fewer than 140,000 distinct CDR3 sequences, 9% to 15% of which are singletons, and about 1.6% rests with the top ten.

V usage is TRBV28 and J usage is TRBJ2-1; D may be TRBD1 or TRBD2 (6 bases each). This TCR was recovered from a woman aged 50 to 60 with alopecia areata. Some clones in this sample may be carry-over from other donors' samples. This specimen consisted of whole blood, obtained in connection with sensitization to the hapten diphenylcyclopropenone (DPC). This chain's CDR3 is CASSGGGTYNEQFF. DNA for the CDR3: TGTGCCAGCAGTGGGGGCGGGACCTACAATGAGCAGTTCTTC.